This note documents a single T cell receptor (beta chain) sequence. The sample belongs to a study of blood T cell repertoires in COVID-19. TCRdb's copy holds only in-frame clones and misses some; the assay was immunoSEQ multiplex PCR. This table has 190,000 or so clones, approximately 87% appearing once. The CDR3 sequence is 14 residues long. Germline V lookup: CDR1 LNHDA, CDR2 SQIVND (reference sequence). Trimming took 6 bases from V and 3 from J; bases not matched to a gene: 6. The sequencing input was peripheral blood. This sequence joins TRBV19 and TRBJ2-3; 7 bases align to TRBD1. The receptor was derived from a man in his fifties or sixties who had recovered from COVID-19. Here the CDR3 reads CASRKPGGTDTQYF. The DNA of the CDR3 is TGTGCCAGTAGAAAGCCAGGGGGAACAGATACGCAGTATTTT.